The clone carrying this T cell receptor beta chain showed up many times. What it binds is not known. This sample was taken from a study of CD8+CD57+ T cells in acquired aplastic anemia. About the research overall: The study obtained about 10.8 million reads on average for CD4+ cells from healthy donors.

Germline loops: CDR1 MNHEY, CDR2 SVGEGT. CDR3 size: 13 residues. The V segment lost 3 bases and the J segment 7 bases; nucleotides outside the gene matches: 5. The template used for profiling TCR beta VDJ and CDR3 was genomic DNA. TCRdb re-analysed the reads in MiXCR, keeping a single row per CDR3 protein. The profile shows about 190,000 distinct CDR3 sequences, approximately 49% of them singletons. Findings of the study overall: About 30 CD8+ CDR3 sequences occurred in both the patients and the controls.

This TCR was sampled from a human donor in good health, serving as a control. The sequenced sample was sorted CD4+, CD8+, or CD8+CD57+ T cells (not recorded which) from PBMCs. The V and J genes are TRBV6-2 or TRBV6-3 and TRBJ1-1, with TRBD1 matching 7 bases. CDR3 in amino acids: CASSYWGDSEAFF. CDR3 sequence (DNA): TGTGCCAGCAGTTATTGGGGGGACAGTGAAGCTTTCTTT.